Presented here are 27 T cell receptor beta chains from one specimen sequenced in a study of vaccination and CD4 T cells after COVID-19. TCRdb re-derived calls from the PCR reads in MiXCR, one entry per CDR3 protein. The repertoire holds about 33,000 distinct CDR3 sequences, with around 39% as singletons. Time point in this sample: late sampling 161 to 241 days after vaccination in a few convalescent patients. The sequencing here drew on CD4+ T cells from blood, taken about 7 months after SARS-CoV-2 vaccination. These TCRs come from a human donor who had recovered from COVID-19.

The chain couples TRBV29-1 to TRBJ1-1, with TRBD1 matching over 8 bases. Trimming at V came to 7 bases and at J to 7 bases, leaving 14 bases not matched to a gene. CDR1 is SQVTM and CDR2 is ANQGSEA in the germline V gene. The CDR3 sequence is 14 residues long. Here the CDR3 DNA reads TGCAGCGCCAGAAGGGACAGGAGCACCCTTGAAGCTTTCTTT. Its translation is CSARRDRSTLEAFF.

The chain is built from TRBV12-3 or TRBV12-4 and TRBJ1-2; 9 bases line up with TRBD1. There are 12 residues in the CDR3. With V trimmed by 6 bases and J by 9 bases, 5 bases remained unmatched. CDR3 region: CASSRDRESYTF. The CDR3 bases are TGTGCCAGCAGCCGGGACAGGGAGAGCTACACCTTC.

CDR3 amino acids: CASSSTDRGNQPQHF. The CDR3 DNA is TGCGCCAGCAGCTCAACGGACAGGGGTAATCAGCCCCAGCATTTT. The chain joins TRBV10-1 to TRBJ1-5; 9 nucleotides match TRBD1. This CDR3 comprises 15 residues. The germline V gene encodes CDR1 WNHNN and CDR2 SYGVQD (reference sequence). Trimming at V came to 6 bases and at J to 4 bases, leaving 7 bases not matched to a gene.

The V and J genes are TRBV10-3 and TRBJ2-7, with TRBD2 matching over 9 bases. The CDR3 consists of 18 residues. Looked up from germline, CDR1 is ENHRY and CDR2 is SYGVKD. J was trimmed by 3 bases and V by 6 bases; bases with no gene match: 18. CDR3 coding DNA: TGTGCCATCAGAGCGGGAGGTACATCAAATCTTCGGGGCTACGAGCAGTACTTC. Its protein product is CAIRAGGTSNLRGYEQYF.

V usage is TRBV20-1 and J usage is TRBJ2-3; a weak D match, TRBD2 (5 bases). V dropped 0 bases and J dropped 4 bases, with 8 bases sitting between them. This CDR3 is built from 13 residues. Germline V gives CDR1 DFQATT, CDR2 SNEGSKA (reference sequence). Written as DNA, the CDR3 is TGCAGTGCTAGAGAGAGTAGCGCAGATACGCAGTATTTT. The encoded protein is CSARESSADTQYF.

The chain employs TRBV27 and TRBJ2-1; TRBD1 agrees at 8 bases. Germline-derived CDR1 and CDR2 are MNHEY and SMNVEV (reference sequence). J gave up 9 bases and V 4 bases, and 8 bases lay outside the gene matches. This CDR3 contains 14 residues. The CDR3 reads CASSSLEQGVEQFF. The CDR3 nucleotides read TGTGCCAGCAGTTCGCTGGAACAGGGGGTTGAGCAGTTCTTC.

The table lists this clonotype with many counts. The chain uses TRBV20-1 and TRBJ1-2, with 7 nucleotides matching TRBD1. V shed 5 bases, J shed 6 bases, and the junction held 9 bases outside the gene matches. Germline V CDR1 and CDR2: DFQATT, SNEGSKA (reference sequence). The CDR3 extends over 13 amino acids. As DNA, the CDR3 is TGCAGTGCTGAGGGGTGGCAGGGGGATGGCTACACCTTC. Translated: CSAEGWQGDGYTF.

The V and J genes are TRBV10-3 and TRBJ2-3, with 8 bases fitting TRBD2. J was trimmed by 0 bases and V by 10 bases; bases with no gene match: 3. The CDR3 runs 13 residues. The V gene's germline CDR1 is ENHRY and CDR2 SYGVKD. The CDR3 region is CATRGGSTDTQYF. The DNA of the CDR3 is TGTGCCACCCGGGGGGGAAGCACAGATACGCAGTATTTT.

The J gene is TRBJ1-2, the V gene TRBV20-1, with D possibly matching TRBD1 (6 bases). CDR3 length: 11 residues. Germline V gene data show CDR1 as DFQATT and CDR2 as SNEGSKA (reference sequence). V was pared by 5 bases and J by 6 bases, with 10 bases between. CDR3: CSAYQGHGYTF. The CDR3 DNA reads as TGCAGTGCTTACCAGGGGCATGGCTACACCTTC.

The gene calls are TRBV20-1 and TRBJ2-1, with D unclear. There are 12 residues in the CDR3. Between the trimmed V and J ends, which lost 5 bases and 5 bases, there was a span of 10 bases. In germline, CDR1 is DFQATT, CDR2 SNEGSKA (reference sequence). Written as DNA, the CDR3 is TGCAGTGCTGGGATGGTACACAATGAGCAGTTCTTC. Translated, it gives CSAGMVHNEQFF.

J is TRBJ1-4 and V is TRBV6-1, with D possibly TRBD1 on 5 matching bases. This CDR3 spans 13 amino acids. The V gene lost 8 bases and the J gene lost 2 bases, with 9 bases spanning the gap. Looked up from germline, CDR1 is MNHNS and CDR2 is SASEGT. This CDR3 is CASGGATNEKLFF. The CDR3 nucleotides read TGTGCCAGCGGTGGGGCGACTAATGAAAAACTGTTTTTT.

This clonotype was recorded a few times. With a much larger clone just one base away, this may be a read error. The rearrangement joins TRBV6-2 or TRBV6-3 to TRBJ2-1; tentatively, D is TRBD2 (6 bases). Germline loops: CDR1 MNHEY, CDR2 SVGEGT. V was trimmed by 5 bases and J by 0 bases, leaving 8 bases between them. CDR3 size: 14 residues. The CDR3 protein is CASSTGSSYNEQFF. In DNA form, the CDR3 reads TGTGCCAGCAGTACCGGGAGCTCCTACAATGAGCAGTTCTTC.

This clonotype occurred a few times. DNA for the CDR3: TGCAGTGCTAGTAGCGCTAGGTTCCCCTACGAGCAGTACTTC. Protein product: CSASSARFPYEQYF. The gene calls are TRBV20-1 and TRBJ2-7; a possible D gene is TRBD2 (5 bases). The CDR3 sequence is 14 residues long. Trimming took 3 bases from V and 2 from J, leaving 14 bases between them. The germline V gene encodes CDR1 DFQATT and CDR2 SNEGSKA (reference sequence).

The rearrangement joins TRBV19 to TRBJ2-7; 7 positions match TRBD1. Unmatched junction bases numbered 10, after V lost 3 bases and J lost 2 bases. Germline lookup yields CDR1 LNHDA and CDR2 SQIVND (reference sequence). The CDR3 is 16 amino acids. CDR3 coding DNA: TGTGCCAGTAGTATTAGGGGGCTAGGGTTGCCCTACGAGCAGTACTTC. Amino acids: CASSIRGLGLPYEQYF.

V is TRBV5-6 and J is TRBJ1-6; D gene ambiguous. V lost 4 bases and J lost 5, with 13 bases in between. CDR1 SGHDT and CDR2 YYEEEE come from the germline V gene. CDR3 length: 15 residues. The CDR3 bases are TGTGCCAGCAGCAGTAATTCCCCCCATAATTCACCCCTCCACTTT. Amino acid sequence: CASSSNSPHNSPLHF.

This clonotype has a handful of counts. The CDR3 sequence is CASSPPRVSNQPQHF. CDR3 nucleotides: TGTGCCAGCAGCCCCCCGAGGGTTAGCAATCAGCCCCAGCATTTT. The chain carries TRBV7-2 and TRBJ1-5; D gene uncertain. Germline V lookup: CDR1 SGHTA, CDR2 FQGNSA. This CDR3 is built from 15 residues. Trimming shortened V by 5 bases and J by 0 bases, and 11 bases separated the two germline ends.

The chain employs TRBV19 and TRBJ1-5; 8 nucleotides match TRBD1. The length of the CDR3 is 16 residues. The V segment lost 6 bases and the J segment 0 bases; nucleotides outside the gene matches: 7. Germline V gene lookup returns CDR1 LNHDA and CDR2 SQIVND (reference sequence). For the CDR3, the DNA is TGTGCCAGTAGCGCCGGGACAGGAAATAGCAATCAGCCCCAGCATTTT. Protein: CASSAGTGNSNQPQHF.

In DNA form, the CDR3 reads TGTGCCAGCAGTTTTGCTTCTAGCGGGAGAGGCGATGAGCAGTTCTTC. Translated: CASSFASSGRGDEQFF. This rearrangement joins TRBV27 to TRBJ2-1, with 10 bases lining up with TRBD2. Germline loops: CDR1 MNHEY, CDR2 SMNVEV (reference sequence). The CDR3 sequence is 16 residues long. With V trimmed by 3 bases and J by 8 bases, 10 bases remained unmatched.

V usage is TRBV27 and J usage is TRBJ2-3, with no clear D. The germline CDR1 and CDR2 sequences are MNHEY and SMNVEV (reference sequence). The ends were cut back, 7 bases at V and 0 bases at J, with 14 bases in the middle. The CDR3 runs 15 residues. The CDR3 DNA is TGTGCCAGCACCCAATCCCTCACTAGCACAGATACGCAGTATTTT. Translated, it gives CASTQSLTSTDTQYF.

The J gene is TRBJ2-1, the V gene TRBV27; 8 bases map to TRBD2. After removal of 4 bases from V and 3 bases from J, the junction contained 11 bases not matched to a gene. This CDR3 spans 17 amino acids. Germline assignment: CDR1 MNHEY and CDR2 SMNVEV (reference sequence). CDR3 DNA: TGTGCCAGCAGTTGGTCGCAGGAGCGGGAGAGCTACAATGAGCAGTTCTTC. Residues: CASSWSQERESYNEQFF.

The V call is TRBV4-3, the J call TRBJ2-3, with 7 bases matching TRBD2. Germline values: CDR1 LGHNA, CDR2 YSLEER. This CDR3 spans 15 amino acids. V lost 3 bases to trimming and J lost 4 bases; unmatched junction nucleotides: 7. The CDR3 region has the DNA TGCGCCAGCAGCCATGGAGTGGGAGGGTCAGATACGCAGTATTTT. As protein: CASSHGVGGSDTQYF.

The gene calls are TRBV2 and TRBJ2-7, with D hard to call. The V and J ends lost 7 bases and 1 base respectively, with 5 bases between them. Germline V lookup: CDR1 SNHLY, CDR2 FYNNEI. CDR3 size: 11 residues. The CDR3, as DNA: TGTGCCAGCACGGTTTCCTACGAGCAGTACTTC. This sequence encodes CASTVSYEQYF.

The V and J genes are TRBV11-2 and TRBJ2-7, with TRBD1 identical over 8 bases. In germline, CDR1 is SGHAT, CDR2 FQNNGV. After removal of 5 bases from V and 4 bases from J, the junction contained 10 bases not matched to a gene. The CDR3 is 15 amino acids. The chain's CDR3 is CASSLSGQGLYEQYF. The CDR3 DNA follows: TGTGCCAGCAGCCTATCAGGACAGGGATTATACGAGCAGTACTTC.

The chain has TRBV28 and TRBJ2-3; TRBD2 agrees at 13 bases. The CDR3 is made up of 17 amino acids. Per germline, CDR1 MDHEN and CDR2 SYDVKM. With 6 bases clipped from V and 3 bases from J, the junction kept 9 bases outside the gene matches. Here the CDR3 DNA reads TGTGCCAGCAGCAGCCGGACTAGCGGGAGAGTTACAGATACGCAGTATTTT. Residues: CASSSRTSGRVTDTQYF. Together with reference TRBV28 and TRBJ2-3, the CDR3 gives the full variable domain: DVKVTQSSRYLVKRTGEKVFLECVQDMDHENMFWYRQDPGLGLRLIYFSYDVKMKEKGDIPEGYSVSREKKERFSLILESASTNQTSMYLCASSSRTSGRVTDTQYFGPGTRLTVL.

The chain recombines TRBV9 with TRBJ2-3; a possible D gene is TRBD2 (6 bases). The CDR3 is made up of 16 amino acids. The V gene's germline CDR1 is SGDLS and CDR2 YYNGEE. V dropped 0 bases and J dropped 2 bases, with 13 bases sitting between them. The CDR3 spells CASSVGGRRHTDTQYF. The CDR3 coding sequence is TGTGCCAGCAGCGTAGGTGGGAGGCGCCACACAGATACGCAGTATTTT.

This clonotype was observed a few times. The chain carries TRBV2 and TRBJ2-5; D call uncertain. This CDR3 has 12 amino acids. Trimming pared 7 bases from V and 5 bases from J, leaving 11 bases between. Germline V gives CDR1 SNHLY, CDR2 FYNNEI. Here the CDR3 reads CASISRVETQYF. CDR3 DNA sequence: TGTGCCAGCATCTCCCGGGTGGAGACCCAGTACTTC.

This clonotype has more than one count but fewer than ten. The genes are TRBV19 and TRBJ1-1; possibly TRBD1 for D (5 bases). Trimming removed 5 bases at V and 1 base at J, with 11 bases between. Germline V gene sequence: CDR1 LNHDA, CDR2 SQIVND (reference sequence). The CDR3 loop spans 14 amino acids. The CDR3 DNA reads TGTGCCAGTAGTGGTAGGGGCCCGAACACTGAAGCTTTCTTT. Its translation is CASSGRGPNTEAFF.